This record concerns one T cell receptor (beta chain) sequence. As handled by the study authors: Amplification of reference gene primers provided the estimated nucleated cell counts. This table comes from immunoSEQ multiplex PCR, and its TCRdb copy is limited to in-frame clones, with some not included. That table gives V, J and clone size, and the DNA gave D and trimming. The data hold about 440,000 clones, with 70% to 90% observed a single time. CDR1 is MGHRA and CDR2 is YSYEKL in the germline V gene. Trimming took 1 base from V and 3 from J, leaving 10 bases between them. The CDR3 totals 15 residues. These data come from a study of blood T cell repertoires in COVID-19.

This sequence was found in a woman between 45 and 60 years old with COVID-19, enrolled during active disease. Sequenced material: peripheral blood. This chain connects TRBV4-1 to TRBJ1-5; D remains ambiguous. CDR3 DNA sequence: TGCGCCAGCAGCCAAGTAAGTCAGATCAATCAGCCCCAGCATTTT. It encodes CASSQVSQINQPQHF.